This passage covers 16 T cell receptor beta chains from one sample sequenced in a study of blood T cell repertoires in COVID-19. The protocol was immunoSEQ multiplex PCR, while the TCRdb copy is restricted to in-frame clones and leaves out a portion. The sample lists 20,000 to 30,000 clones, 70% to 90% occurring once. Input material: peripheral blood. Receptors originate from a human donor in a cohort sampled during active COVID-19.

This chain links TRBV5-1 with TRBJ2-5; 13 bases map to TRBD2. J lost 5 bases, V lost 5 bases, and 9 bases had no gene match. This CDR3 region has 16 residues. Germline CDR1 is SGHRS and CDR2 is YFSETQ. In DNA, the CDR3 is TGCGCCAGCAGTTTTGAGGGACTAGCGGGACGGGAGACCCAGTACTTC. Amino acid sequence: CASSFEGLAGRETQYF.

This clone was detected once. The chain joins TRBV7-9 to TRBJ2-5; TRBD2 agrees at 7 bases. The CDR3 has 16 amino acids. The germline CDR1 and CDR2 sequences are SEHNR and FQNEAQ (reference sequence). The J segment lost 4 bases and the V segment lost 6 bases, leaving 14 bases of the junction unmatched. The CDR3, as DNA: TGTGCCAGCAGTCCCCGGTCGGCGGGAGCGGGAGAGACCCAGTACTTC. Translation: CASSPRSAGAGETQYF.

In this sample, this clone turned up a few times. The chain uses TRBV10-1 and TRBJ2-7; 9 bases fit TRBD1. V shed 3 bases and J 4 bases; nucleotides not matched to a gene: 4. In germline, CDR1 is WNHNN, CDR2 SYGVQD (reference sequence). There are 14 residues in the CDR3. The CDR3 DNA reads as TGCGCCAGCAGTGAAGGGACAGGGTTATACGAGCAGTACTTC. Amino acid sequence: CASSEGTGLYEQYF.

In DNA form, the CDR3 reads TGTGCCAGCTCAACCTACAGGCGTTCCTACGAGCAGTACTTC. Amino acid sequence: CASSTYRRSYEQYF. The chain combines TRBV18 with TRBJ2-7; possible D gene TRBD1, 5 bases. The CDR3 totals 14 residues. Trimming took off 5 bases at V and 1 base at J, with 12 bases between the two ends. Germline CDR1 is KGHSH and CDR2 is LQKENI.

Here the CDR3 DNA reads TGTGCCAGCAGTTTCCAGGGGCCCATATGGGGCTACACCTTC. It is translated as CASSFQGPIWGYTF. The V gene is TRBV28, the J gene TRBJ1-2; D might be TRBD1 (6 bases). V lost 3 bases and J lost 8, with 16 bases in between. Per germline, CDR1 MDHEN and CDR2 SYDVKM. The CDR3 runs to 14 residues.

The J gene is TRBJ2-7, the V gene TRBV3-1 (or the pseudogene TRBV3-2); 13 bases map to TRBD2. Per germline, CDR1 LGHDT and CDR2 YNNKEL (reference sequence). The trim removed 5 bases at V and 7 bases at J, leaving 8 bases unmatched. The CDR3 spans 15 residues. The CDR3, as DNA: TGTGCCAGCAGCGAAGGACTAGCGGGAGAAAGAGAGCAGTACTTC. Translation: CASSEGLAGEREQYF.

CDR3 DNA sequence: TGTGCCAGCAGCTTAGATGGGACAAACTACGAGCAGTACTTC. Its translation: CASSLDGTNYEQYF. J is TRBJ2-7 and V is TRBV11-2; possibly TRBD1 for D (6 bases). Germline V gives CDR1 SGHAT, CDR2 FQNNGV. V gave up 0 bases and J gave up 3 bases, with 9 bases separating them. The CDR3 covers 14 residues.

V gene TRBV16 combines with J gene TRBJ2-7, with 11 bases that match TRBD2. In germline, CDR1 is KGHSY, CDR2 FQNENV. This CDR3 region has 18 residues. V lost 3 bases and J lost 2; bases outside the gene matches: 12. The CDR3 sequence is CASSHFVAASGRTYEQYF. The CDR3 region has the DNA TGTGCCAGCAGCCACTTTGTGGCGGCTAGCGGGAGGACCTACGAGCAGTACTTC. The full variable domain, with the rest looked up from reference TRBV16 and TRBJ2-7, is GEEVAQTPKHLVRGEGQKAKLYCAPIKGHSYVFWYQQVLKNEFKFLISFQNENVFDETGMPKERFSAKCLPNSPCSLEIQATKLEDSAVYFCASSHFVAASGRTYEQYFGPGTRLTVT.

J is TRBJ2-3 and V is TRBV7-8; 9 positions agree with TRBD2. The ends lost 3 bases at V and 0 bases at J; junction bases unmatched: 1. Germline lookup yields CDR1 SGHVS and CDR2 FQNEAQ. The CDR3 has 15 residues. The DNA of the CDR3 is TGTGCCAGCAGCTTGACTAGCGGCAGCACAGATACGCAGTATTTT. It is translated as CASSLTSGSTDTQYF.

The genes are TRBV5-4 and TRBJ2-4, with 7 bases that match TRBD1. The CDR3 spans 16 residues. The germline CDR1 and CDR2 sequences are SGHNT and YYREEE (reference sequence). Trimming at V came to 4 bases and at J to 5 bases, leaving 12 bases not matched to a gene. CDR3 region: CASSRGQPSGQNIQYF. CDR3 DNA: TGTGCCAGCAGCAGGGGACAGCCTTCGGGGCAAAACATTCAGTACTTC.

V gene TRBV18 combines with J gene TRBJ2-2, with 8 bases identical to TRBD2. The ends lost 3 bases at V and 1 base at J; junction bases unmatched: 4. Germline assignment: CDR1 KGHSH and CDR2 LQKENI. The CDR3 has 16 residues. The CDR3 DNA sequence: TGTGCCAGCTCACCCCAACTAGCGGAGAACACCGGGGAGCTGTTTTTT. This translates into CASSPQLAENTGELFF. Complete variable domain (other parts from reference TRBV18 and TRBJ2-2): NAGVMQNPRHLVRRRGQEARLRCSPMKGHSHVYWYRQLPEEGLKFMVYLQKENIIDESGMPKERFSAEFPKEGPSILRIQQVVRGDSAAYFCASSPQLAENTGELFFGEGSRLTVL.

The V gene is TRBV9, the J gene TRBJ1-3; 7 bases fit TRBD1. V lost 4 bases, J lost 3 bases, and 7 bases stayed unmatched. This CDR3 contains 15 residues. Germline V gene sequence: CDR1 SGDLS, CDR2 YYNGEE. Written as DNA, the CDR3 is TGTGCCAGCAGCCCCCACAGGGGTTTTGGAAACACCATATATTTT. This codes for CASSPHRGFGNTIYF.

This CDR3 is CASSLAMASGSPYEQYF. In DNA, the CDR3 is TGTGCCAGCAGCTTGGCCATGGCTAGCGGATCTCCCTACGAGCAGTACTTC. V usage is TRBV5-5 and J usage is TRBJ2-7, with 7 positions matching TRBD2. Germline V gives CDR1 SGHKS, CDR2 YYEKEE (reference sequence). There are 17 residues in the CDR3. Germline trimming cut 0 bases from V and 2 bases from J; bases unmatched to any gene: 11.

This rearrangement joins TRBV12-1 to TRBJ2-3; TRBD2, the table's D call, was not compared with the DNA. TRBV12-1 is listed as a pseudogene. This CDR3 is built from 12 residues. This chain's CDR3 is CASSTPGDTQYF. CDR3 coding DNA: TGTGCCAGCAGCACCCCCGGGGATACGCAGTATTTT.

V gene TRBV6-1 combines with J gene TRBJ1-6; D is undetermined. V dropped 0 bases and J dropped 0 bases, with 9 bases sitting between them. CDR3 length: 17 residues. The germline CDR1 and CDR2 sequences are MNHNS and SASEGT. CDR3 bases: TGTGCCAGCAGTGAAGCGCTCTGGAGCTCCTATAATTCACCCCTCCACTTT. Translated: CASSEALWSSYNSPLHF.

This chain joins TRBV28 and TRBJ1-4; unclear D gene. In germline, CDR1 is MDHEN, CDR2 SYDVKM. The CDR3 totals 14 residues. V was pared by 3 bases and J by 7 bases, with 12 bases between. Here the CDR3 reads CASSFSGEGEKLFF. In nucleotides, the CDR3 is TGTGCCAGCAGTTTTTCCGGGGAGGGTGAAAAACTGTTTTTT.